Shown below are 27 T cell receptor beta chains from a single sample sequenced in a study of T-cell reconstitution after alpha-beta-depleted transplantation in children. Researchers prepared the TCRbeta library using unique molecular identifiers, the study reports. MiXCR was run by TCRdb on the PCR reads, yielding one entry per CDR3 protein. This sample carries a few hundred thousand distinct CDR3 sequences, approximately 30% of them seen once, and the ten largest clones take 30% to 45%. The sample in question was PBMCs, obtained before TCRalphabeta/CD19-depleted stem cell transplant. Receptors originate from a boy less than two years old with Wiskott-Aldrich syndrome, due to receive a stem cell transplant.

In its sample, this clonotype was seen a few times. This sequence joins TRBV15 and TRBJ2-1; 10 bases fit TRBD2. CDR1 LNHNV and CDR2 YYDKDF come from the germline V gene (reference sequence). V lost 3 bases, J lost 8 bases, and 10 bases stayed unmatched. This CDR3 comprises 16 residues. CDR3 sequence reads: CATSRSTSGIGDEQFF. The CDR3 DNA reads as TGTGCCACCAGCAGGTCAACTAGCGGGATTGGTGATGAGCAGTTCTTC.

The rearrangement uses TRBV5-1 and TRBJ2-1, with D perhaps TRBD1 (5 bases). Trimming left V 2 bases short and J 3 bases short, with 15 bases between. The CDR3 is 16 residues long. Germline CDR1 SGHRS, CDR2 YFSETQ. This CDR3 reads CASSLRSGPGYNEQFF. CDR3 DNA sequence: TGCGCCAGCAGCTTAAGGTCAGGGCCGGGCTACAATGAGCAGTTCTTC.

The chain recombines TRBV29-1 with TRBJ1-1; perhaps TRBD1 as D (5 bases). V lost 7 bases and J lost 7, with 13 bases in between. Germline V gives CDR1 SQVTM, CDR2 ANQGSEA. The CDR3 spans 11 residues. The CDR3 DNA reads as TGCAGCGGGTACTCGGGGGGTGAAGCTTTCTTT. It encodes CSGYSGGEAFF.

V usage is TRBV6-2 or TRBV6-3 and J usage is TRBJ1-5; D call uncertain. The CDR3 spans 13 residues. Trimming cost V 5 bases and J 12 bases, with 17 bases left between them. Germline V CDR1 and CDR2: MNHEY, SVGEGT. CDR3 DNA: TGTGCCAGCAGTAGACCGGGCCCTGGGGACCAGCATTTT. The encoded protein is CASSRPGPGDQHF.

This clonotype came up a few times. This chain links TRBV5-1 with TRBJ1-4; the match to TRBD1 covers 7 bases. The CDR3 runs to 15 residues. V lost 0 bases and J lost 8; bases outside the gene matches: 7. Germline values: CDR1 SGHRS, CDR2 YFSETQ. The CDR3: CASSLAQGVGEKLFF. The CDR3 DNA reads TGCGCCAGCAGCTTGGCCCAGGGGGTCGGAGAAAAACTGTTTTTT.

The rearrangement links TRBV12-3 or TRBV12-4 to TRBJ2-1; perhaps TRBD2 as D (6 bases). Trimming shortened V by 6 bases and J by 8 bases, and 17 bases separated the two germline ends. CDR3 size: 14 residues. CDR3 in amino acids: CASSTRGSGDEQFF. CDR3 coding DNA: TGTGCCAGCAGCACTCGGGGGAGTGGCGATGAGCAGTTCTTC.

The gene calls are TRBV4-1 and TRBJ1-6, with a possible D match to TRBD1 (6 bases). The CDR3 consists of 17 residues. V was cut by 0 bases and J by 10 bases, with 19 bases left in between. Germline V gene sequence: CDR1 MGHRA, CDR2 YSYEKL. The CDR3 loop is CASSQDLTGPSSSPLHF. The CDR3 bases are TGCGCCAGCAGCCAAGATTTAACAGGGCCATCTTCCTCACCCCTCCACTTT.

The chain recombines TRBV5-1 with TRBJ2-7, with D perhaps TRBD1 (6 bases). V gave up 1 base and J gave up 2 bases, with 13 bases separating them. CDR1 and CDR2 from the germline V gene are SGHRS and YFSETQ. The CDR3 loop spans 15 amino acids. This CDR3 is CASSLLGAPPYEQYF. The CDR3 coding sequence is TGCGCCAGCAGCTTGCTGGGGGCCCCTCCCTACGAGCAGTACTTC.

V usage is TRBV7-2 and J usage is TRBJ1-2; 7 bases line up with TRBD1. The germline V gene has CDR1 SGHTA and CDR2 FQGNSA. This CDR3 region has 16 residues. The junction had 5 bases not matched to a gene; V was cut back by 1 base and J by 0 bases. For the CDR3, the DNA is TGTGCCAGCAGCTTAGGTCGACAGGGAGCTAACTATGGCTACACCTTC. The encoded protein is CASSLGRQGANYGYTF.

The CDR3 region is CASSLEGAINQPQHF. The CDR3 region has the DNA TGTGCCAGCAGCTTGGAGGGGGCTATTAATCAGCCCCAGCATTTT. V and J are TRBV5-6 and TRBJ1-5; 7 nucleotides match TRBD1. Germline-derived CDR1 and CDR2 are SGHDT and YYEEEE. The CDR3 length is 15 residues. The J segment lost 4 bases and the V segment lost 0 bases, leaving 4 bases of the junction unmatched.

In this sample, this clonotype turned up a few times. J is TRBJ2-3 and V is TRBV5-4; no clear D. This CDR3 has 14 residues. Trimming pared 4 bases from V and 4 bases from J, leaving 13 bases between. The germline V gene encodes CDR1 SGHNT and CDR2 YYREEE (reference sequence). The CDR3 DNA reads TGTGCCAGCAGCCAACCGGGTGGCGCAGATACGCAGTATTTT. The encoded protein is CASSQPGGADTQYF. The entire variable domain, with the rest obtained from reference TRBV5-4 and TRBJ2-3, is as follows: ETGVTQSPTHLIKTRGQQVTLRCSSQSGHNTVSWYQQALGQGPQFIFQYYREEENGRGNFPPRFSGLQFPNYSSELNVNALELDDSALYLCASSQPGGADTQYFGPGTRLTVL.

This clonotype has only a few counts. The rearrangement uses TRBV12-3 or TRBV12-4 and TRBJ2-4; no reliable D call. V was clipped by 3 bases and J by 9 bases, with 12 bases between them. There are 13 residues in the CDR3. CDR3 region: CASSFKAGPIQYF. For the CDR3, the DNA is TGTGCCAGCAGTTTTAAGGCCGGGCCCATTCAGTACTTC.

The table lists this clonotype with a few counts. This chain joins TRBV12-3 or TRBV12-4 and TRBJ1-1, with 7 bases fitting TRBD1. The CDR3 runs to 14 residues. The junction had 6 bases not matched to a gene; V was cut back by 7 bases and J by 1 base. In DNA, the CDR3 is TGTGCCAGCACCAGGACAGGAACGAACACTGAAGCTTTCTTT. This encodes CASTRTGTNTEAFF.

This clonotype has only a few counts. The chain couples TRBV19 to TRBJ1-1; D possibly corresponds to TRBD1 (5 bases). The CDR3 runs 15 residues. V lost 7 bases and J 0 bases, leaving 15 bases between the germline ends. In germline, CDR1 is LNHDA, CDR2 SQIVND (reference sequence). The CDR3 loop is CASILREGMNTEAFF. CDR3 coding DNA: TGTGCCAGTATCTTGAGGGAGGGGATGAACACTGAAGCTTTCTTT.

The chain has TRBV29-1 and TRBJ2-5; D is possibly TRBD2 (6 bases). Trimming shortened V by 4 bases and J by 3 bases, and 18 bases separated the two germline ends. Germline CDR1 SQVTM, CDR2 ANQGSEA. CDR3 length: 15 amino acids. CDR3 loop: CSVAFSGGSEETQYF. CDR3 coding DNA: TGCAGCGTTGCATTTAGTGGGGGGTCGGAAGAGACCCAGTACTTC.

The chain joins TRBV7-6 to TRBJ2-5, with unresolved D. The CDR3 loop spans 16 amino acids. Trimming left V 3 bases short and J 5 bases short, with 19 bases between. The germline gives CDR1 SGHVS, CDR2 FNYEAQ. CDR3 sequence reads: CASSFGPVSLWETQYF. The CDR3 DNA reads as TGTGCCAGCAGCTTTGGCCCGGTCTCCCTTTGGGAGACCCAGTACTTC.

This clonotype occurred a few times. In this CDR3 the conserved last residue, phenylalanine or tryptophan, is missing, so a read error is likely. J is TRBJ2-1 and V is TRBV12-3 or TRBV12-4; D not certain. V was shortened by 7 bases and J by 9 bases, with 16 bases between the two germline ends. This CDR3 has 13 amino acids. The CDR3 sequence: CASTQYLPAEQFL. Here the CDR3 DNA reads TGTGCCAGCACTCAGTACCTCCCCGCTGAGCAGTTCCTC.

The chain is built from TRBV7-8 and TRBJ1-4; weak D call: TRBD1 (6 bases). CDR3 length: 16 residues. From germline, CDR1 is SGHVS and CDR2 FQNEAQ. V gave up 1 base and J gave up 3 bases, with 12 bases separating them. The CDR3 nucleotides are TGTGCCAGCAGCTTAGGACCGGGACAAGCTAATGAAAAACTGTTTTTT. Residues: CASSLGPGQANEKLFF. Drawing the rest from reference TRBV7-8 and TRBJ1-4, the complete variable domain is GAGVSQSPRYKVAKRGQDVALRCDPISGHVSLFWYQQALGQGPEFLTYFQNEAQLDKSGLPSDRFFAERPEGSVSTLKIQRTQQEDSAVYLCASSLGPGQANEKLFFGSGTQLSVL.

This clonotype was seen a few times. V is TRBV5-1 and J is TRBJ2-3, with D unresolved. This CDR3 is built from 14 residues. Germline V gene sequence: CDR1 SGHRS, CDR2 YFSETQ. Trimming stripped 3 bases from V and 3 bases from J, with 11 bases between. The CDR3 loop is CASSSTPATDTQYF. CDR3 in DNA: TGCGCCAGCAGCTCCACACCGGCAACAGATACGCAGTATTTT.

The V and J genes are TRBV20-1 and TRBJ1-2, with D unclear. Germline-derived CDR1 and CDR2 are DFQATT and SNEGSKA (reference sequence). Trimming removed 4 bases at V and 7 bases at J, with 16 bases between. This CDR3 contains 13 residues. The CDR3 reads CSATKTGAGGYTF. CDR3 sequence (DNA): TGCAGTGCTACTAAGACGGGCGCCGGTGGCTACACCTTC.

J is TRBJ2-7 and V is TRBV28, with 8 nucleotides matching TRBD2. J gave up 4 bases and V 6 bases, and 17 bases lay outside the gene matches. The germline V gene encodes CDR1 MDHEN and CDR2 SYDVKM. This CDR3 is 17 amino acids long. For the CDR3, the DNA is TGTGCCAGCAGCCCTGGGGGGAAGCGGGAGATACAGTACGAGCAGTACTTC. It is translated as CASSPGGKREIQYEQYF.

This chain joins TRBV28 and TRBJ2-7; D gene uncertain. The germline V and J ends were trimmed by 2 bases and 9 bases, with 14 bases remaining between them. CDR3 length: 13 amino acids. Germline CDR1 is MDHEN and CDR2 is SYDVKM. The CDR3 bases are TGTGCCAGCAGTTTAGGGCCCGTTGTTGGGCAGTACTTC. Protein product: CASSLGPVVGQYF.

This clonotype has a handful of counts. The rearrangement links TRBV4-1 to TRBJ2-1; 13 nucleotides match TRBD2. The CDR3 has 17 residues. V shed 1 base, J shed 12 bases, and the junction held 12 bases outside the gene matches. The germline V gene has CDR1 MGHRA and CDR2 YSYEKL. CDR3 coding DNA: TGCGCCAGCAGCCAAGTCGGACTAGCGGGGGCCGTAAGTGTGCAGTTCTTC. Translating gives CASSQVGLAGAVSVQFF.

The table lists this clonotype with a few counts. The gene calls are TRBV12-3 or TRBV12-4 and TRBJ2-1; D not certain. The CDR3 is 12 amino acids. V was shortened by 6 bases and J by 5 bases, with 8 bases between the two germline ends. The CDR3 coding sequence is TGTGCCAGCAGCCCGCCCCACAATGAGCAGTTCTTC. Translation: CASSPPHNEQFF.

This clonotype was counted a few times. The CDR3 DNA is TGTGCCAGTGGGACGAACTACGAGCAGTACTTC. Its protein product is CASGTNYEQYF. V gene TRBV9 combines with J gene TRBJ2-7; D may correspond to TRBD1 or TRBD2 (5 bases each). The CDR3 contains 11 residues. CDR1 is SGDLS and CDR2 is YYNGEE in the germline V gene. The germline V and J ends were trimmed by 8 bases and 3 bases, with 9 bases remaining between them.

In its sample, this clonotype was seen a few times. The rearrangement joins TRBV7-2 to TRBJ1-5, with 10 bases lining up with TRBD1. The CDR3 runs to 17 residues. V shed 4 bases and J 4 bases; nucleotides not matched to a gene: 10. Germline values: CDR1 SGHTA, CDR2 FQGNSA. The CDR3 nucleotides read TGTGCCAGCAGCTCTACGAGACAGGGGGCGCCGAATCAGCCCCAGCATTTT. Translated, it gives CASSSTRQGAPNQPQHF. The whole variable domain, remainder taken from reference TRBV7-2 and TRBJ1-5, is GAGVSQSPSNKVTEKGKDVELRCDPISGHTALYWYRQSLGQGLEFLIYFQGNSAPDKSGLPSDRFSAERTGGSVSTLTIQRTQQEDSAVYLCASSSTRQGAPNQPQHFGDGTRLSIL.

The chain joins TRBV10-3 to TRBJ2-7, with 9 bases lining up with TRBD1. The CDR3 consists of 14 residues. V was clipped by 3 bases and J by 2 bases; unmatched bases: 2. The germline V gene encodes CDR1 ENHRY and CDR2 SYGVKD. The CDR3 DNA reads TGTGCCATCAGTGAACAGGGGGCCGCCTACGAGCAGTACTTC. This codes for CAISEQGAAYEQYF.